This T cell receptor (beta chain) emerged from a study of Ad26.COV2.S vaccination and SARS-CoV-2 variants. Overall study findings and caveats: It is possible that the TCR breadth and depth analyses underestimated the total T cell responses. Placebo recipients showed lower spike-specific TCR breadth than vaccinees. Measurement of non-spike TCR breadth gave similar results in vaccine and placebo recipients. There was reportedly substantial breadth in spike-specific CD8+ and CD4+ T cell responses after vaccination.

Between the trimmed V and J ends, which lost 5 bases and 0 bases, there was a span of 16 bases. The length of the CDR3 is 16 residues. Germline CDR1 and CDR2: LGHDT and YNNKEL (reference sequence). For this clone: No antigen is known for it.

Some clones are missing from TCRdb's copy, which holds only in-frame ones; the method was immunoSEQ multiplex PCR. This table holds more than 150,000 clones, roughly 89% found once. The source is a human donor who had recovered from COVID-19. The starting material was peripheral blood, obtained after recovery from COVID-19. The V gene is TRBV3-1 (or the pseudogene TRBV3-2), the J gene TRBJ1-1; D is undetermined. CDR3 sequence: CASSSRKQAVNTEAFF. The DNA of the CDR3 is TGTGCCAGCAGCTCAAGAAAGCAGGCTGTGAACACTGAAGCTTTCTTT.